This T cell receptor (beta chain) came from a study of T cell responses to AZD1222 COVID-19 vaccine. TCRdb's copy holds only in-frame clones and misses some; the assay was immunoSEQ multiplex PCR. The table shows roughly 150,000 clones, with approximately 90% occurring only once. The study pooled second doses at about 4 or about 12 weeks. Losses at the gene ends were 0 bases for V and 7 bases for J; bases not matched to a gene: 3. The CDR3 is 14 amino acids. Per the germline V gene, CDR1 is SGHVS and CDR2 is FQNEAQ. Comments on this clone: Its target is not known.

The study, taken as a whole, reports: The study found Spike-specific TCR breadth and depth rose after two AZD1222 doses. Clonal diversity was possibly underestimated, and white British individuals and females predominated among donors. Repertoire collection took place solely once the T cell response had peaked.

The specimen was peripheral blood, collected 28 days after the second AZD1222 dose. This receptor was obtained from an adult who received the AZD1222 COVID-19 vaccine. The rearrangement links TRBV7-8 to TRBJ2-5, with 9 bases lining up with TRBD1. CDR3 bases: TGTGCCAGCAGCTTAGCGCTGACAGGGGGGACCCAGTACTTC. It is translated as CASSLALTGGTQYF.